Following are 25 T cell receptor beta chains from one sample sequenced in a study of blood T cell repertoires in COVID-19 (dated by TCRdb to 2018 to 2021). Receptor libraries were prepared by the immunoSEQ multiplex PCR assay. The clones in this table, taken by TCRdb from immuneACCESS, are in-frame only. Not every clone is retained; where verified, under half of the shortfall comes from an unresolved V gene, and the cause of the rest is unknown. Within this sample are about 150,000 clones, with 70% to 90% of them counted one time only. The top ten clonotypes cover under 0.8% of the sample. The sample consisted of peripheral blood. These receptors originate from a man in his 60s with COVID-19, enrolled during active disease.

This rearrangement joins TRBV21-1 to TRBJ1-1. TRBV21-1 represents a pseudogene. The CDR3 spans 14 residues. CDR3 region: CASSKGCCVTEAFF. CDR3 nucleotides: TGTGCCAGCAGCAAAGGTTGCTGCGTCACTGAAGCTTTCTTT.

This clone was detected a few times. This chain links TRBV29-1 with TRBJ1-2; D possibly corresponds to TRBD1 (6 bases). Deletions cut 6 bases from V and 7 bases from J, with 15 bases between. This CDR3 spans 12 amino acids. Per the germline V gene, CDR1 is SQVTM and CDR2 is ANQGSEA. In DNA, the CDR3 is TGCAGCGTCTTGCCAGGGGTTGGTGGCTACACCTTC. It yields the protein CSVLPGVGGYTF.

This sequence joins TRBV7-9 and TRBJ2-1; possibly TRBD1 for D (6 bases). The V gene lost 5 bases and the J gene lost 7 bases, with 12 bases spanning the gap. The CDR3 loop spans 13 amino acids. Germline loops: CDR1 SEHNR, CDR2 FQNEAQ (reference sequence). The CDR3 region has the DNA TGTGCCAGCAGCCACAGGGCGAGGAATGAGCAGTTCTTC. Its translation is CASSHRARNEQFF.

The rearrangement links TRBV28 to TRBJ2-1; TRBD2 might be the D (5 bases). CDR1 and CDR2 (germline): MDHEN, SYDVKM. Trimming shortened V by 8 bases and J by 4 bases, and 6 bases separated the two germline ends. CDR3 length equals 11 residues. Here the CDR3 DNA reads TGTGCCAGCCGAGGGTACAATGAGCAGTTCTTC. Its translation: CASRGYNEQFF.

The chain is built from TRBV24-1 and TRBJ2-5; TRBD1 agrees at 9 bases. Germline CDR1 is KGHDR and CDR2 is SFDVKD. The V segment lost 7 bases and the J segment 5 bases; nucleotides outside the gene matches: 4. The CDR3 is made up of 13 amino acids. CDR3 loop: CATRNRGHETQYF. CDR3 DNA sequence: TGTGCCACCAGAAACAGGGGGCACGAGACCCAGTACTTC.

CDR3 sequence: CATQDYSTDTQYF. CDR3 bases: TGTGCCACCCAGGACTATTCCACAGATACGCAGTATTTT. The chain couples TRBV24-1 to TRBJ2-3, with a weak D call TRBD2 (6 bases). The ends were cut back, 9 bases at V and 2 bases at J, with 11 bases in the middle. In germline, CDR1 is KGHDR, CDR2 SFDVKD. The CDR3 runs to 13 residues.

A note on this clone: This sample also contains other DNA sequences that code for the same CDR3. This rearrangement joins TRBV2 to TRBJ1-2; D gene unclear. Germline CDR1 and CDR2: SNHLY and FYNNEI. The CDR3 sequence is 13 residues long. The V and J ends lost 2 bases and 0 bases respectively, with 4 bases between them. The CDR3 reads CASSEQSNYGYTF. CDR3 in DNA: TGTGCCAGCAGTGAACAGTCTAACTATGGCTACACCTTC.

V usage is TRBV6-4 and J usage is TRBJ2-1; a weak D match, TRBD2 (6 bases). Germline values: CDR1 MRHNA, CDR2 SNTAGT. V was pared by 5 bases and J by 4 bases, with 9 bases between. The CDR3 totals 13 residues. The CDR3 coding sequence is TGTGCCAGCAGTCCGGGACTTTACAATGAGCAGTTCTTC. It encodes CASSPGLYNEQFF.

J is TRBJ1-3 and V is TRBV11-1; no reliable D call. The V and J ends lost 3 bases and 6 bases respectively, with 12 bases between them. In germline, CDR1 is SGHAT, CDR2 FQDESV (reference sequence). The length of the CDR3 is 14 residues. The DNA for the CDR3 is TGTGCCAGCAGCTTCCCGGGAGGCGAAAACACCATATATTTT. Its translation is CASSFPGGENTIYF.

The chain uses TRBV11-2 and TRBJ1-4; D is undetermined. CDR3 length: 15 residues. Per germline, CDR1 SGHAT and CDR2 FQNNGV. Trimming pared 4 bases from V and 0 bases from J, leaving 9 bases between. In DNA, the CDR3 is TGTGCCAGCAGCTACGGGGTGACAACTAATGAAAAACTGTTTTTT. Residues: CASSYGVTTNEKLFF.

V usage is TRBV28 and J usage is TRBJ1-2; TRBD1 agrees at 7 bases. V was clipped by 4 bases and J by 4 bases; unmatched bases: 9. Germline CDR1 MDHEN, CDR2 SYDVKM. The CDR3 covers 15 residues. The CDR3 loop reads CASSYKPDRPYGYTF. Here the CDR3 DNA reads TGTGCCAGCAGTTACAAACCGGACAGGCCCTATGGCTACACCTTC.

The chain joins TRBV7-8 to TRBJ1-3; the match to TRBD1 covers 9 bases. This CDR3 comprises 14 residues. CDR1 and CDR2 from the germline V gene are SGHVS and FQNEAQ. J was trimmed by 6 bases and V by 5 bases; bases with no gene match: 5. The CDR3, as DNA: TGTGCCAGCAGCCGCCGGGACAGGGAAAACACCATATATTTT. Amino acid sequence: CASSRRDRENTIYF. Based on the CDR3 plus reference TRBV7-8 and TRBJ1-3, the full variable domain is GAGVSQSPRYKVAKRGQDVALRCDPISGHVSLFWYQQALGQGPEFLTYFQNEAQLDKSGLPSDRFFAERPEGSVSTLKIQRTQQEDSAVYLCASSRRDRENTIYFGEGSWLTVV.

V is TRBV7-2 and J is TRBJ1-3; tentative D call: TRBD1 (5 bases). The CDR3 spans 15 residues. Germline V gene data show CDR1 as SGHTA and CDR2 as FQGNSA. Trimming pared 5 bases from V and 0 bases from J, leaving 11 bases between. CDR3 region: CASSQGSLSGNTIYF. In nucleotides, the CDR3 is TGTGCCAGCAGCCAGGGCTCTCTCTCTGGAAACACCATATATTTT. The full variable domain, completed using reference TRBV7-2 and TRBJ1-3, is GAGVSQSPSNKVTEKGKDVELRCDPISGHTALYWYRQSLGQGLEFLIYFQGNSAPDKSGLPSDRFSAERTGGSVSTLTIQRTQQEDSAVYLCASSQGSLSGNTIYFGEGSWLTVV.

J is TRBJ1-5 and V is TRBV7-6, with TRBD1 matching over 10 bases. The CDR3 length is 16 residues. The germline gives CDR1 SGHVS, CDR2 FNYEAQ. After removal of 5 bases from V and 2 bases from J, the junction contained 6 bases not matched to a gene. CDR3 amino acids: CASSPGQGSGNQPQHF. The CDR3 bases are TGTGCCAGCAGCCCGGGACAGGGGTCGGGCAATCAGCCCCAGCATTTT.

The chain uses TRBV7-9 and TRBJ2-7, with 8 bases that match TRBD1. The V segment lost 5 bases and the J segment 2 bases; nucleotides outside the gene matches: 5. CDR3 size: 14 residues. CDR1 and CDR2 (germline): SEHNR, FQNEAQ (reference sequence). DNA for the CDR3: TGTGCCAGCAGCCTAGACAGGGGAACCTACGAGCAGTACTTC. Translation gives CASSLDRGTYEQYF.

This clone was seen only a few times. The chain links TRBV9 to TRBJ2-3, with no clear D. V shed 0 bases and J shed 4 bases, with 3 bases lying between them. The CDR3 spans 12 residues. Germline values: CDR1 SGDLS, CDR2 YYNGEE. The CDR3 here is CASSVAADTQYF. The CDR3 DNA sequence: TGTGCCAGCAGCGTAGCTGCAGATACGCAGTATTTT.

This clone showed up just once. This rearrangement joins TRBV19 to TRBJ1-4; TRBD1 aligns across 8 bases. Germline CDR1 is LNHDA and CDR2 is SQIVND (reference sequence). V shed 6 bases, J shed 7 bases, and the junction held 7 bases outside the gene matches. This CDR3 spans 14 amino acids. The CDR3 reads CASSTQGGGEKLFF. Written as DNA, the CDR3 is TGTGCCAGTAGCACACAGGGGGGGGGTGAAAAACTGTTTTTT.

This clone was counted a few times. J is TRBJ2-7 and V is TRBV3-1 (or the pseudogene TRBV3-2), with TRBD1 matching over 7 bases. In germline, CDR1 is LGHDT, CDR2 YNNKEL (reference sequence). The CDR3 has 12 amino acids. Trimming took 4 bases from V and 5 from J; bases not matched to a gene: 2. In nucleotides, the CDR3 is TGTGCCAGCAGCCCCCAGGGGGACGAGCAGTACTTC. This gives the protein CASSPQGDEQYF.

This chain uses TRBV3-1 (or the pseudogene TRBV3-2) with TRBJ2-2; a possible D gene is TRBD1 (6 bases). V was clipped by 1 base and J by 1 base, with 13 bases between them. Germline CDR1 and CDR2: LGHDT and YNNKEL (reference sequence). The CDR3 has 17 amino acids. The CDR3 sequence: CASSQGRDTQNTGELFF. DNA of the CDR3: TGTGCCAGCAGCCAAGGACGGGACACTCAGAACACCGGGGAGCTGTTTTTT.

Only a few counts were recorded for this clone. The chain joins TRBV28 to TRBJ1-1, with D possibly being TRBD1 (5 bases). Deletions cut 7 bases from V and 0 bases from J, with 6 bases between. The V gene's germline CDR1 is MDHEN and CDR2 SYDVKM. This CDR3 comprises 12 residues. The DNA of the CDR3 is TGTGCCAGCAAAGGGGTGAACACTGAAGCTTTCTTT. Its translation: CASKGVNTEAFF. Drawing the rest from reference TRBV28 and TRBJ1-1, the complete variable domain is DVKVTQSSRYLVKRTGEKVFLECVQDMDHENMFWYRQDPGLGLRLIYFSYDVKMKEKGDIPEGYSVSREKKERFSLILESASTNQTSMYLCASKGVNTEAFFGQGTRLTVV.

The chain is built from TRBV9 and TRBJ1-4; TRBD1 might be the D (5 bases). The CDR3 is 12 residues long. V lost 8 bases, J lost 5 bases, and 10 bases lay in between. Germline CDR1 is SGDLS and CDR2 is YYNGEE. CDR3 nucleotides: TGTGCCAGGCAGACAGAGAATGAAAAACTGTTTTTT. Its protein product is CARQTENEKLFF.

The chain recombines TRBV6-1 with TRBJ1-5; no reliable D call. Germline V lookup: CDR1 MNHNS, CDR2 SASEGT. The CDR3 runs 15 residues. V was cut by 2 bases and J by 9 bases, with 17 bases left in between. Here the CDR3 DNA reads TGTGCCAGCAGTGAATCGGAGGTAGACGGGCGGCCCCAGCATTTT. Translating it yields CASSESEVDGRPQHF.

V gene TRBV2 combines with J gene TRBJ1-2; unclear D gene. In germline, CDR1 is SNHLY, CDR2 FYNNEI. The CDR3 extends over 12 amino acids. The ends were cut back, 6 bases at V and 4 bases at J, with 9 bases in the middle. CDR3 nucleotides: TGTGCCAGCAGCGCGCTTATCTATGGCTACACCTTC. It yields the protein CASSALIYGYTF.

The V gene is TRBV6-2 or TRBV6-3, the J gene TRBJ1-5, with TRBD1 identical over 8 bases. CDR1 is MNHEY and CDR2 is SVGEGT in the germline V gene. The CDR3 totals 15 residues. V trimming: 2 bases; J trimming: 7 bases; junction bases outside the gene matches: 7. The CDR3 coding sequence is TGTGCCAGCAGTTACGGGGGGACAGGCGGGCAGCCCCAGCATTTT. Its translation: CASSYGGTGGQPQHF.

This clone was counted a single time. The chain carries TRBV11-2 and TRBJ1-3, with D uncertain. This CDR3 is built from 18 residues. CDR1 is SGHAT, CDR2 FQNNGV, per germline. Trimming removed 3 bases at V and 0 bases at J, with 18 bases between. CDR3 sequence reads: CASSFIVSASYSGNTIYF. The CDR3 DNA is TGTGCCAGCAGCTTTATTGTCAGCGCCTCTTACTCTGGAAACACCATATATTTT. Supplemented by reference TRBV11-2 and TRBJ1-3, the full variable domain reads EAGVAQSPRYKIIEKRQSVAFWCNPISGHATLYWYQQILGQGPKLLIQFQNNGVVDDSQLPKDRFSAERLKGVDSTLKIQPAKLEDSAVYLCASSFIVSASYSGNTIYFGEGSWLTVV.